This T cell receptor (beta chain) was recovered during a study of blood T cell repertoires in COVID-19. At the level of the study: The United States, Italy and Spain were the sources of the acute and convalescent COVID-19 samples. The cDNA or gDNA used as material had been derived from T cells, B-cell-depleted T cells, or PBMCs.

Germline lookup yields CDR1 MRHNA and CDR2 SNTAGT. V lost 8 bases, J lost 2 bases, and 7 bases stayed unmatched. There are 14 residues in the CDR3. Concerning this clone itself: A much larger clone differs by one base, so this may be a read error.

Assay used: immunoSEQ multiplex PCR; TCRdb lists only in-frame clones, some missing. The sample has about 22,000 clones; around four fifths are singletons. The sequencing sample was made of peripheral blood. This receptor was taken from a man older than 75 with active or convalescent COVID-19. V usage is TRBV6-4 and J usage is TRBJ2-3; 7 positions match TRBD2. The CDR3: CASSHKRDTDTQYF. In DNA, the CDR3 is TGTGCCAGCTCACACAAGCGGGACACAGATACGCAGTATTTT.